The 10 T cell receptor beta chains in this list originate from one sample, sequenced in a study of cytomegalovirus exposure and HLA in healthy donors. Researchers ran the PCR with 60 Vbeta and 13 Jbeta primers. The data were produced by immunoSEQ multiplex PCR, yet TCRdb's version contains in-frame clones alone and is incomplete. The top ten hold about 6.4% of the sample, which has about 150,000 clones, around 82% seen once. Sequences were obtained from PBMCs. The receptor source for this set is a woman in her forties or fifties in good health and CMV-seropositive.

In DNA, the CDR3 is TGTGCCAGCAGCTCGGGACAGGGTATTGAAGCTTTCTTT. Protein: CASSSGQGIEAFF. V usage is TRBV7-6 and J usage is TRBJ1-1; 9 bases agree with TRBD1. Germline V gene sequence: CDR1 SGHVS, CDR2 FNYEAQ. Losses at the gene ends were 4 bases for V and 7 bases for J; bases not matched to a gene: 4. The CDR3 extends over 13 amino acids.

This clone was seen only once. The genes are TRBV7-6 and TRBJ1-5, with a weak D call TRBD1 (5 bases). The ends were cut back, 1 base at V and 3 bases at J, with 7 bases in the middle. The CDR3 extends over 14 amino acids. Germline CDR1 is SGHVS and CDR2 is FNYEAQ. CDR3 protein: CASSLGQSNQPQHF. In DNA form, the CDR3 reads TGTGCCAGCAGCTTAGGACAGTCCAATCAGCCCCAGCATTTT. Combining the CDR3 with reference TRBV7-6 and TRBJ1-5 gives the whole variable domain GAGVSQSPRYKVTKRGQDVALRCDPISGHVSLYWYRQALGQGPEFLTYFNYEAQQDKSGLPNDRFSAERPEGSISTLTIQRTEQRDSAMYRCASSLGQSNQPQHFGDGTRLSIL.

The genes are TRBV5-6 and TRBJ1-2, with a weak D call TRBD1 (6 bases). The CDR3 runs 14 residues. Looked up from germline, CDR1 is SGHDT and CDR2 is YYEEEE. V was cut by 2 bases and J by 4 bases, with 12 bases left in between. This CDR3 is CASSFGGLGYGYTF. CDR3 DNA sequence: TGTGCCAGCAGCTTCGGGGGGCTCGGCTATGGCTACACCTTC.

The genes are TRBV5-5 and TRBJ2-3; D remains unclear. V was trimmed by 4 bases and J by 6 bases, leaving 9 bases between them. In germline, CDR1 is SGHKS, CDR2 YYEKEE (reference sequence). The CDR3 loop spans 12 amino acids. CDR3 in DNA: TGTGCCAGCAGCCATGCGGTGGATACGCAGTATTTT. It yields the protein CASSHAVDTQYF.

The genes are TRBV5-5 and TRBJ1-6; possible D gene TRBD1, 5 bases. CDR3 size: 14 residues. The germline CDR1 and CDR2 sequences are SGHKS and YYEKEE (reference sequence). V gave up 6 bases and J gave up 9 bases, with 16 bases separating them. CDR3 in amino acids: CASTSGGPTSPLHF. The DNA for the CDR3 is TGTGCCAGCACCTCCGGGGGTCCTACTTCACCCCTCCACTTT.

This clone has just one count. The V and J genes are TRBV5-1 and TRBJ2-1; 9 bases are a match to TRBD2. CDR1 and CDR2 from the germline V gene are SGHRS and YFSETQ. There are 15 residues in the CDR3. V lost 3 bases to trimming and J lost 7 bases; unmatched junction nucleotides: 8. CDR3 residues: CASSYGGGVGNEQFF. In nucleotides, the CDR3 is TGCGCCAGCAGCTACGGCGGGGGGGTGGGGAATGAGCAGTTCTTC.

V is TRBV15 and J is TRBJ2-1, with D tentatively TRBD1 (6 bases). CDR1 is LNHNV, CDR2 YYDKDF, per germline (reference sequence). This CDR3 region has 14 residues. The V end was cut by 1 base, the J end by 8 bases, with 12 bases between. Here the CDR3 reads CATSRGQALDEQFF. The CDR3, as DNA: TGTGCCACCAGCAGAGGACAGGCACTCGATGAGCAGTTCTTC.

The chain carries TRBV9 and TRBJ1-2; D unclear. Trimming left V 5 bases short and J 9 bases short, with 14 bases between. Germline CDR1 reads SGDLS; CDR2 reads YYNGEE. This CDR3 spans 12 amino acids. CDR3 residues: CASSSPGRRYTF. Written as DNA, the CDR3 is TGTGCCAGCAGTTCTCCGGGTCGACGCTACACCTTC. Based on the CDR3 plus reference TRBV9 and TRBJ1-2, the full variable domain is DSGVTQTPKHLITATGQRVTLRCSPRSGDLSVYWYQQSLDQGLQFLIQYYNGEERAKGNILERFSAQQFPDLHSELNLSSLELGDSALYFCASSSPGRRYTFGSGTRLTVV.

The count of this clone is one. This rearrangement joins TRBV4-1 to TRBJ1-1; 12 nucleotides line up with TRBD1. The germline gives CDR1 MGHRA, CDR2 YSYEKL. The V segment lost 1 base and the J segment 5 bases; nucleotides outside the gene matches: 8. The CDR3 is made up of 17 amino acids. The CDR3 sequence: CASSQASPGQGATEAFF. The CDR3, as DNA: TGCGCCAGCAGCCAAGCTTCTCCGGGACAGGGGGCAACTGAAGCTTTCTTT.

The chain couples TRBV4-2 to TRBJ2-7; TRBD2 matches at 9 bases. In germline, CDR1 is LGHNA, CDR2 YNFKEQ. The V gene end was trimmed by 0 bases and the J gene end by 0 bases; junction bases not matched to a gene: 9. CDR3 size: 18 residues. The CDR3 loop reads CASSQDRAGGQGSYEQYF. The CDR3 bases are TGTGCCAGCAGCCAAGATCGAGCGGGGGGCCAGGGCTCCTACGAGCAGTACTTC.